These T cell receptor beta chains were read from a single sample in a study of Ad26.COV2.S vaccination and SARS-CoV-2 variants. The protocol was immunoSEQ multiplex PCR, while the TCRdb copy is restricted to in-frame clones and leaves out a portion. The sample carries over 85,000 clones, 82% recorded once. The material was peripheral blood, obtained after recovery from COVID-19. The receptors were sampled from a human donor who had recovered from COVID-19. The CDR3 runs from the conserved cysteine through the conserved F or W. Each record gives: clone size, J gene, V gene, D gene, CDR3 DNA, CDR3 protein. A D gene is named only where the DNA matches it firmly. Expanded clones are given a class, and other clones once, few, many or no size at all.

clone_size: .; j_call: TRBJ2-3; v_call: TRBV6-2/TRBV6-3; d_call: .; cdr3_nt: TGTGCCAGCAGTTACTCGAGAACGGGGCTTTCAGATACGCAGTATTTT; cdr3_aa: CASSYSRTGLSDTQYF
clone_size: .; j_call: TRBJ1-4; v_call: TRBV7-2; d_call: TRBD1; cdr3_nt: TGTGCCAGCAGCCCCCAGACAGGGGAGGGTGAAAAACTGTTTTTT; cdr3_aa: CASSPQTGEGEKLFF
clone_size: .; j_call: TRBJ1-1; v_call: TRBV27; d_call: .; cdr3_nt: TGTGCCAGCAGTTTATCGCGGAACACTGAAGCTTTCTTT; cdr3_aa: CASSLSRNTEAFF
clone_size: .; j_call: TRBJ1-1; v_call: TRBV7-9; d_call: .; cdr3_nt: TGTGCCAGCAGACCGGACACTAACACTGAAGCTTTCTTT; cdr3_aa: CASRPDTNTEAFF
clone_size: .; j_call: TRBJ2-5; v_call: TRBV7-6; d_call: TRBD1; cdr3_nt: TGTGCCAGCAGCTTAGAGGAGGGACAGGCAGAGACCCAGTACTTC; cdr3_aa: CASSLEEGQAETQYF
clone_size: .; j_call: TRBJ2-1; v_call: TRBV6-1; d_call: .; cdr3_nt: TGTGCCAGCAGTGAATTAGGGTGGTCCCCAAACAATGAGCAGTTCTTC; cdr3_aa: CASSELGWSPNNEQFF
clone_size: .; j_call: TRBJ2-1; v_call: TRBV5-1; d_call: .; cdr3_nt: TGCGCCAGCAGCGAGAAAACAGGGAGCTCCTACAATGAGCAGTTCTTC; cdr3_aa: CASSEKTGSSYNEQFF
clone_size: .; j_call: TRBJ2-1; v_call: TRBV5-4; d_call: .; cdr3_nt: TGTGCCAGCAGCCCCCCACCGTACTCCTACAATGAGCAGTTCTTC; cdr3_aa: CASSPPPYSYNEQFF
clone_size: .; j_call: TRBJ1-5; v_call: TRBV28; d_call: .; cdr3_nt: TGTGCCAGCAGTACCCCTGTAAAAGCGGGCCAGCCCCAGCATTTT; cdr3_aa: CASSTPVKAGQPQHF
clone_size: few; j_call: TRBJ2-7; v_call: TRBV5-6; d_call: TRBD2; cdr3_nt: TGTGCCAGCAGGAGACTAGCGGGGGACTACGAGCAGTACTTC; cdr3_aa: CASRRLAGDYEQYF
clone_size: .; j_call: TRBJ2-3; v_call: TRBV2; d_call: .; cdr3_nt: TGTGCCAGCAGTGAAGAGTGGGCGGGGCTCACAGATACGCAGTATTTT; cdr3_aa: CASSEEWAGLTDTQYF
clone_size: .; j_call: TRBJ1-4; v_call: TRBV5-5; d_call: .; cdr3_nt: TGTGCCAGCAGCTTCAGGGCAACTAATGAAAAACTGTTTTTT; cdr3_aa: CASSFRATNEKLFF
clone_size: .; j_call: TRBJ2-7; v_call: TRBV9; d_call: .; cdr3_nt: TGTGCCAGCAGCGTAGGGAATAGCGGAGGCTACGAGCAGTACTTC; cdr3_aa: CASSVGNSGGYEQYF
clone_size: .; j_call: TRBJ1-3; v_call: TRBV6-2/TRBV6-3; d_call: .; cdr3_nt: TGTGCCAGCAGTTACGGACAGATTGGAAACACCATATATTTT; cdr3_aa: CASSYGQIGNTIYF
clone_size: .; j_call: TRBJ2-1; v_call: TRBV5-1; d_call: .; cdr3_nt: TGCGCCAGCAGCCATGGGACCGCGGGCAATGAGCAGTTCTTC; cdr3_aa: CASSHGTAGNEQFF
clone_size: .; j_call: TRBJ2-1; v_call: TRBV28; d_call: .; cdr3_nt: TGTGCCAGCAGTTTGGGTCAGGGGAGGACACGTTCCAATGAGCAGTTCTTC; cdr3_aa: CASSLGQGRTRSNEQFF
clone_size: .; j_call: TRBJ1-1; v_call: TRBV13; d_call: .; cdr3_nt: TGTGCCAGCAGCAACCGGAACACTGAAGCTTTCTTT; cdr3_aa: CASSNRNTEAFF